The clone carrying this T cell receptor beta chain was seen many times. Its antigen is not known. The CDR3 is made up of 13 amino acids. Trimming removed 8 bases from V and 5 bases from J, with 15 bases in between. The data were obtained in a study of T-cell memory formation after mild COVID-19. TCRdb reprocessed the 5' RACE reads with MiXCR, giving one entry per CDR3 protein. The sample includes about 340,000 distinct CDR3 sequences, about 15% seen only once; the top ten take more than 20%. Broader study findings: The authors left the SARS-CoV-2 specificity of second-wave clones peaking on day 37 unconfirmed. Contracting clones from day 15 to 85 had balanced CD4/CD8; later expanders favoured CD4+.

This clonotype was obtained from a man aged 18 to 29 who had mild COVID-19 (a few samples of this study predate the infection). Cell type and time point are not known. The V and J genes are TRBV12-3 or TRBV12-4 and TRBJ1-2, with no clear D. Specimen: PBMCs or a T cell subset sorted from them (not recorded which). The CDR3 nucleotides are TGTGCCAGCCTCCTGAGCGGGGTTTATGGCTACACCTTC. Protein sequence: CASLLSGVYGYTF.